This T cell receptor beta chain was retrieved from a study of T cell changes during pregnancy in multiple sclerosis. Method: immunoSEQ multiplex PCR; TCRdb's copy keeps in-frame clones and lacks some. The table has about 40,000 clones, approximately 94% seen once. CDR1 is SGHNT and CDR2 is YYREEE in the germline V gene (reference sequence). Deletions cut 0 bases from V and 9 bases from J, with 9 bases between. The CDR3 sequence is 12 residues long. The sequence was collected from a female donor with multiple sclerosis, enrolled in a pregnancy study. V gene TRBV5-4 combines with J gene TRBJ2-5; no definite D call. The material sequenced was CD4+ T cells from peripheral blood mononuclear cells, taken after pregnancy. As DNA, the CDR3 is TGTGCCAGCAGCTTGGATCGACTGCCCCAGTACTTC. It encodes CASSLDRLPQYF.